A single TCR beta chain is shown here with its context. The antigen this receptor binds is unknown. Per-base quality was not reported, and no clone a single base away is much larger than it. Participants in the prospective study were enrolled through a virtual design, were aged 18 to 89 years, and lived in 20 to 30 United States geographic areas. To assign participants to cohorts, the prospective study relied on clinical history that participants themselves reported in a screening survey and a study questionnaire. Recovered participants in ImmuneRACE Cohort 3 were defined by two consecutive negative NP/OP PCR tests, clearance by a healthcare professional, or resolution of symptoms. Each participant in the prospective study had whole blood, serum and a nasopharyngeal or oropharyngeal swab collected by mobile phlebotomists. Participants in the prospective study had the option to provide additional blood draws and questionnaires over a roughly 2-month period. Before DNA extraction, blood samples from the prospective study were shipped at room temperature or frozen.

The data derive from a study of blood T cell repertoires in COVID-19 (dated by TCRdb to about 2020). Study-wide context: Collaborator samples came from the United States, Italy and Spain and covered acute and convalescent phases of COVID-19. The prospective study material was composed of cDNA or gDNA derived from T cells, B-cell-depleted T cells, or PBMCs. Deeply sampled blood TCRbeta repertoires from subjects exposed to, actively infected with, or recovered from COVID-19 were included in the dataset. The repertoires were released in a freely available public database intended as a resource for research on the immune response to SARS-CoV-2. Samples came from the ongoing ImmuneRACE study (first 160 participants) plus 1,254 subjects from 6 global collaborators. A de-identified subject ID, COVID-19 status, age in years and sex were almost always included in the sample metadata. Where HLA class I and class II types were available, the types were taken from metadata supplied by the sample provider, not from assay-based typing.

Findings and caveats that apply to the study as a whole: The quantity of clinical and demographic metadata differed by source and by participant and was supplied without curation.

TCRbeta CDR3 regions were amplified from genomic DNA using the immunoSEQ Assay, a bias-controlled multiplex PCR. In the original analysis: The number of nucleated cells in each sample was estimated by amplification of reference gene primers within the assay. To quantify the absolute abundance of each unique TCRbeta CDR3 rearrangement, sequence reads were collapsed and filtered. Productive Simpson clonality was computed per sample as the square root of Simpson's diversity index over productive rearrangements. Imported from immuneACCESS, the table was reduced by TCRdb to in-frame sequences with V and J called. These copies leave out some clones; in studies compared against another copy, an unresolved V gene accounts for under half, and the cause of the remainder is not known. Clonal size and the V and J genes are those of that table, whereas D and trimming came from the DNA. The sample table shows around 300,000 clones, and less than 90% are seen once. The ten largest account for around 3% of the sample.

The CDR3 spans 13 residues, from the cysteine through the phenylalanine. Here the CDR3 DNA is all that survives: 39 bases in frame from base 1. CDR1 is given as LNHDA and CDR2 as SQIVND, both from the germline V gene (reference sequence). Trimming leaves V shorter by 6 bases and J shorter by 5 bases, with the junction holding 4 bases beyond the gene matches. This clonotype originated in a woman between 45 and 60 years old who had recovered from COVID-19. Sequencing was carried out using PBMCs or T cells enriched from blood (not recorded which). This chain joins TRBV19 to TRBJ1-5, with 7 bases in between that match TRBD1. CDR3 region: CASSRDRDQPQHF. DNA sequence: TGTGCCAGTAGCCGGGACAGAGATCAGCCCCAGCATTTT.